This T cell receptor beta chain was observed in a study of shared clonotypes between healthy human individuals. Germline V gives CDR1 MDHEN, CDR2 SYDVKM. This CDR3 region has 13 residues. V dropped 7 bases and J dropped 6; count of bases not matched to a gene: 6. Execution of the assay was at deep level. Clones were sequenced by immunoSEQ multiplex PCR, and TCRdb holds only the in-frame ones, with some missing. The table shows fewer than 700,000 clones, with around 81% occurring only once. V usage is TRBV28 and J usage is TRBJ2-1; 7 positions agree with TRBD2. The TCR was taken from a woman aged 40 to 50 in good health. Some clones in this sample may be carry-over from other donors' samples. The specimen sequenced was PBMCs. The CDR3 spells CASMEAGINEQFF. The CDR3 region has the DNA TGTGCCAGCATGGAAGCGGGGATCAATGAGCAGTTCTTC.